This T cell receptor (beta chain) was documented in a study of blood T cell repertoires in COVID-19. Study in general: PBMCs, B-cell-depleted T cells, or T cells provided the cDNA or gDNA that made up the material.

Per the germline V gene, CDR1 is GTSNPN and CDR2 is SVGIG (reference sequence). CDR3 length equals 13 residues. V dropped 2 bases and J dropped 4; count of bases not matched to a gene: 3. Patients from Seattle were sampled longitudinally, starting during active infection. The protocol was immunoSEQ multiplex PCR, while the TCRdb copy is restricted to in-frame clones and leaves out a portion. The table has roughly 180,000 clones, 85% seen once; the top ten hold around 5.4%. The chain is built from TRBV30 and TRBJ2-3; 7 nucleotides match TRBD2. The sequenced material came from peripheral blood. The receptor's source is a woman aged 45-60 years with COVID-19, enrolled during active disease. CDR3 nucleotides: TGTGCCTGGAGTAGGCTAGCGGCAGATACGCAGTATTTT. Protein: CAWSRLAADTQYF. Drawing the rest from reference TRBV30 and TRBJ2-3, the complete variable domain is SQTIHQWPATLVQPVGSPLSLECTVEGTSNPNLYWYRQAAGRGLQLLFYSVGIGQISSEVPQNLSASRPQDRQFILSSKKLLLSDSGFYLCAWSRLAADTQYFGPGTRLTVL.